This T cell receptor beta chain was found in a study of cytomegalovirus exposure and HLA in healthy donors. Study overall: As released early, the data held some 80 million unique TCRs from HLA-typed donors. Points from the study as a whole: Previously analyzed data showed that most TCR beta V segments were productive at a frequency of about 90% or about 30%. A list of approximately 150 TCR beta chains associated with cytomegalovirus was given. Reportedly, HLA-A and HLA-B alleles of most subjects were accurately predicted from TCR beta.

The PCR employed 60 Vbeta primers together with 13 Jbeta primers. Assay used: immunoSEQ multiplex PCR; TCRdb lists only in-frame clones, some missing. The sample consists of some 270,000 clones, 80% of them appearing once. As to this clone: The antigen is not known.

CDR1 and CDR2 (germline): SEHNR, FQNEAQ (reference sequence). CDR3 length: 14 residues. V lost 1 base and J 6 bases, leaving 12 bases between the germline ends. The chain has TRBV7-9 and TRBJ1-1; D gene ambiguous. The sequenced sample was PBMCs. The clonotype was recovered from a girl aged 2-9 years in good health and CMV-seronegative. In DNA, the CDR3 is TGTGCCAGCAGCTTAGTCGGAGGGATCCCTGAAGCTTTCTTT. Protein: CASSLVGGIPEAFF.